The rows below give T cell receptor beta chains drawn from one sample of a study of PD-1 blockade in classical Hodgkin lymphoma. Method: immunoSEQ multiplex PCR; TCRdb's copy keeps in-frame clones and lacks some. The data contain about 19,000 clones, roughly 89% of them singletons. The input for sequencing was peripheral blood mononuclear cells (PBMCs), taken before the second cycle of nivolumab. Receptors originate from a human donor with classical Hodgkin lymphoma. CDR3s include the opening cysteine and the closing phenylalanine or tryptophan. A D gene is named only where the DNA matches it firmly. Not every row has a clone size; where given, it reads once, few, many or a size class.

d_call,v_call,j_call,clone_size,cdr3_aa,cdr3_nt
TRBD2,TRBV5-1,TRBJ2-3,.,CASSSASGGPDTQYF,TGCGCCAGCAGCTCCGCTAGCGGGGGCCCAGATACGCAGTATTTT
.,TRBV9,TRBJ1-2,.,CASSLGANYGYTF,TGTGCCAGCAGCCTCGGGGCTAACTATGGCTACACCTTC
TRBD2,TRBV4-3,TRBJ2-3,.,CASSQRAGGADTQYF,TGCGCCAGCAGCCAGAGAGCGGGGGGGGCAGATACGCAGTATTTT
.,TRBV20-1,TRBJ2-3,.,CSATSTDTQYF,TGCAGTGCCACCTCCACAGATACGCAGTATTTT
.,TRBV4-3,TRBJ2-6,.,CASSQDAGPAANVLTF,TGCGCCAGCAGCCAAGATGCGGGGCCCGCGGCCAACGTCCTGACTTTC
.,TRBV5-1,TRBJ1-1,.,CASSSLDTTNTEAFF,TGCGCCAGCAGCTCGTTGGACACCACGAACACTGAAGCTTTCTTT
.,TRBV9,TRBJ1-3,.,CASSVGYASGNTIYF,TGTGCCAGCAGCGTAGGGTACGCCTCTGGAAACACCATATATTTT
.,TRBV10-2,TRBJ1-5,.,CASSEDTHQPQHF,TGCGCCAGCAGTGAGGACACCCATCAGCCCCAGCATTTT
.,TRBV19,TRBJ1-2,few,CASRHPNYGYTF,TGTGCCAGTAGGCACCCTAACTATGGCTACACCTTC
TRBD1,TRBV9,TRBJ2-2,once,CASSPGTGATGELFF,TGTGCCAGCAGCCCTGGGACAGGGGCGACCGGGGAGCTGTTTTTT
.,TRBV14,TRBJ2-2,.,CASSRQLGELFF,TGTGCCAGCAGCCGACAGCTCGGGGAGCTGTTTTTT
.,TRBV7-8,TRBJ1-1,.,CASSFTGNTEAFF,TGTGCCAGCAGCTTTACAGGGAACACTGAAGCTTTCTTT